This entry describes one T cell receptor (beta chain). What it recognizes is unknown. There are 14 residues in the CDR3. CDR1 and CDR2 (germline): MNHNS, SASEGT. Trimming took off 6 bases at V and 2 bases at J, with 14 bases between the two ends. It was RNA transcripts that yielded the amplified TCR beta CDR3 regions. A set of HTBI primers served as the primers for a first-round RT-PCR of the TCR CDR3. TCRdb redid the calling of the multiplex PCR reads with MiXCR, one entry per CDR3 protein. The table includes approximately 600,000 distinct CDR3 sequences, roughly 15% detected once. From around 11 ml of fresh peripheral blood, PBMCs were isolated. These data come from a study of T cells in Graves' hyperthyroidism and ophthalmopathy. Study-wide context: Peripheral blood sampling occurred at initial diagnosis, before any treatment. Findings and limits, study-wide: Peripheral blood also featured most of the thyroid clonotypes expanded above 0.001. From stable hyperthyroidism, ophthalmopathy was separated by a 13 V-J model.

This clonotype was obtained from a woman aged 40-49 years with Graves' ophthalmopathy. The specimen sequenced was blood. The chain links TRBV6-1 to TRBJ2-7; D perhaps matches TRBD2 (6 bases). CDR3 coding DNA: TGTGCCAGCAGCGTCGGGACTGCGACCTACGAGCAGTACTTC. This encodes CASSVGTATYEQYF.